Presented here are 26 T cell receptor beta chains from one specimen sequenced in a study of blood T cell repertoires in COVID-19. Clones were sequenced by immunoSEQ multiplex PCR, and TCRdb holds only the in-frame ones, with some missing. The sample contains about 360,000 clones, about 86% of which appear only once. Sequencing was carried out using peripheral blood. These receptors all come from a man aged 25-40 years with active or convalescent COVID-19.

This chain connects TRBV4-3 to TRBJ2-2; no definite D call. V gave up 0 bases and J gave up 5 bases, with 7 bases separating them. The CDR3 has 14 amino acids. Germline V gene data show CDR1 as LGHNA and CDR2 as YSLEER. The CDR3 DNA sequence: TGCGCCAGCAGCCAAGATACAGTAACCGGGGAGCTGTTTTTT. It encodes CASSQDTVTGELFF.

For the CDR3, the DNA is TGTGCCAGTAGTAGAAACACTGCCGGGACTGTGAACACTGAAGCTTTCTTT. Encoded protein: CASSRNTAGTVNTEAFF. This sequence joins TRBV19 and TRBJ1-1, with TRBD1 as a possible D gene (5 bases). V was pared by 4 bases and J by 0 bases, with 18 bases between. The CDR3 covers 17 residues. Germline CDR1 is LNHDA and CDR2 is SQIVND (reference sequence).

This CDR3 is CASSPRVGIGGYTF. In DNA form, the CDR3 reads TGTGCCAGCAGCCCCAGGGTGGGGATTGGTGGCTACACCTTC. The V call is TRBV4-2, the J call TRBJ1-2; TRBD1 is a possible D gene (5 bases). Looked up from germline, CDR1 is LGHNA and CDR2 is YNFKEQ. The ends were cut back, 4 bases at V and 7 bases at J, with 16 bases in the middle. This CDR3 is built from 14 residues.

The CDR3 DNA is TGTGCCACCAGACCCCGGGGGGAAGGGTATAGCAATCAGCCCCAGCATTTT. Its protein product is CATRPRGEGYSNQPQHF. The chain couples TRBV24-1 to TRBJ1-5; D may be TRBD1 (5 bases). Trimming stripped 7 bases from V and 0 bases from J, with 18 bases between. The CDR3 is made up of 17 amino acids. CDR1 is KGHDR, CDR2 SFDVKD, per germline.

V usage is TRBV7-6 and J usage is TRBJ2-7, with D possibly TRBD1 on 6 matching bases. The CDR3 consists of 13 residues. Looked up from germline, CDR1 is SGHVS and CDR2 is FNYEAQ. V was cut by 6 bases and J by 6 bases, with 15 bases left in between. The DNA of the CDR3 is TGTGCCAGCAGAATGACAGGCGAGGCCGAGCAGTACTTC. Encoded protein: CASRMTGEAEQYF.

This chain joins TRBV10-3 and TRBJ2-2; 12 bases map to TRBD2. CDR3 length: 15 residues. From germline, CDR1 is ENHRY and CDR2 SYGVKD. The V segment lost 9 bases and the J segment 5 bases; nucleotides outside the gene matches: 7. CDR3 nucleotide sequence: TGTGCCATACGGACTAGCGGGAAGGTTACCGGGGAGCTGTTTTTT. It translates to CAIRTSGKVTGELFF.

The gene calls are TRBV4-2 and TRBJ2-1; TRBD1 aligns across 9 bases. V lost 0 bases and J lost 9; bases outside the gene matches: 18. CDR3 length equals 19 residues. Germline loops: CDR1 LGHNA, CDR2 YNFKEQ. The chain's CDR3 is CASSQDPLLSGTGRGEQFF. For the CDR3, the DNA is TGTGCCAGCAGCCAAGATCCCCTTCTGTCCGGGACAGGGAGGGGTGAGCAGTTCTTC.

The chain uses TRBV3-1 (or the pseudogene TRBV3-2) and TRBJ2-1; possible D gene TRBD2, 6 bases. V lost 4 bases to trimming and J lost 7 bases, with 20 bases between them. Germline V gene lookup returns CDR1 LGHDT and CDR2 YNNKEL (reference sequence). The CDR3 has 16 amino acids. The CDR3 DNA reads as TGTGCCAGCAGCCCACCCGGGAGCCCCTGGTGGAATGAGCAGTTCTTC. Protein sequence: CASSPPGSPWWNEQFF.

The V gene is TRBV7-3, the J gene TRBJ2-5; TRBD1 aligns across 8 bases. Germline CDR1 reads SGHTA; CDR2 reads FQGTGA. This CDR3 has 17 residues. V gave up 1 base and J gave up 0 bases; unmatched junction bases: 7. CDR3 DNA sequence: TGTGCCAGCAGCTTAAACCCGGGACAGGCCTACCAAGAGACCCAGTACTTC. This encodes CASSLNPGQAYQETQYF.

V and J are TRBV4-3 and TRBJ1-2; D is possibly TRBD1 (6 bases). The CDR3 is 15 amino acids. Germline assignment: CDR1 LGHNA and CDR2 YSLEER. Deletions cut 4 bases from V and 2 bases from J, with 14 bases between. The CDR3 DNA sequence: TGCGCCAGCAGCCTAATCGGGGGGCGCAACTATGGCTACACCTTC. Translating gives CASSLIGGRNYGYTF.

The chain uses TRBV6-4 and TRBJ2-1; maybe TRBD2 (7 bases). The germline V and J ends were trimmed by 0 bases and 2 bases, with 14 bases remaining between them. Germline V gives CDR1 MRHNA, CDR2 SNTAGT. There are 17 residues in the CDR3. The CDR3 coding sequence is TGTGCCAGCAGTGACTCGGGCGGGGGCGCCCCCTACAATGAGCAGTTCTTC. Residues: CASSDSGGGAPYNEQFF.

The chain couples TRBV9 to TRBJ1-1, with 7 bases that match TRBD1. The length of the CDR3 is 13 residues. Germline trimming cut 0 bases from V and 7 bases from J; bases unmatched to any gene: 3. Germline loops: CDR1 SGDLS, CDR2 YYNGEE. The CDR3 sequence: CASSVGRGNEAFF. The CDR3 nucleotides are TGTGCCAGCAGCGTAGGCAGGGGGAATGAAGCTTTCTTT.

The V gene is TRBV14, the J gene TRBJ1-5; D unresolved. V was trimmed by 1 base and J by 7 bases, leaving 5 bases between them. Germline lookup yields CDR1 SGHDN and CDR2 FVKESK. The CDR3 spans 12 residues. In nucleotides, the CDR3 is TGTGCCAGCAGCCAAGGAGGGCAGCCCCAGCATTTT. This codes for CASSQGGQPQHF. Looking up the rest from reference TRBV14 and TRBJ1-5 gives the full variable domain: EAGVTQFPSHSVIEKGQTVTLRCDPISGHDNLYWYRRVMGKEIKFLLHFVKESKQDESGMPNNRFLAERTGGTYSTLKVQPAELEDSGVYFCASSQGGQPQHFGDGTRLSIL.

In this sample, this clone turned up once. The V and J genes are TRBV5-4 and TRBJ1-4; unclear D gene. CDR1 and CDR2 from the germline V gene are SGHNT and YYREEE (reference sequence). Trimming stripped 0 bases from V and 4 bases from J, with 10 bases between. This CDR3 has 15 amino acids. CDR3: CASSLEAGINEKLFF. The DNA for the CDR3 is TGTGCCAGCAGCTTGGAAGCCGGGATTAATGAAAAACTGTTTTTT. Full variable domain (missing parts from reference TRBV5-4 and TRBJ1-4): ETGVTQSPTHLIKTRGQQVTLRCSSQSGHNTVSWYQQALGQGPQFIFQYYREEENGRGNFPPRFSGLQFPNYSSELNVNALELDDSALYLCASSLEAGINEKLFFGSGTQLSVL.

V and J are TRBV11-3 and TRBJ2-5; D is uncertain. The CDR3 is 14 residues long. From germline, CDR1 is SGHNT and CDR2 YENEEA. Trimming took 1 base from V and 3 from J, leaving 9 bases between them. DNA for the CDR3: TGTGCCAGCAGCTTAGGGTACACTAAAGAGACCCAGTACTTC. Protein sequence: CASSLGYTKETQYF.

CDR3 bases: TGTGCCACCAGCAGACGTTCTACGTTGAAATCCTACGAGCAGTACTTC. This codes for CATSRRSTLKSYEQYF. This chain joins TRBV15 and TRBJ2-7; D remains unclear. CDR3 length: 16 amino acids. Trimming left V 2 bases short and J 1 base short, with 15 bases between. Germline V gives CDR1 LNHNV, CDR2 YYDKDF (reference sequence).

The chain joins TRBV7-9 to TRBJ1-2; TRBD1 is a possible D gene (5 bases). This CDR3 spans 13 amino acids. Germline V lookup: CDR1 SEHNR, CDR2 FQNEAQ (reference sequence). The germline V and J ends were trimmed by 1 base and 8 bases, with 11 bases remaining between them. The CDR3: CASSLGWQGGYTF. In DNA form, the CDR3 reads TGTGCCAGCAGCTTAGGGTGGCAGGGAGGCTACACCTTC.

Of note for this clone: Other DNA variants within this sample encode the same CDR3. This rearrangement joins TRBV7-2 to TRBJ2-7; 7 bases fit TRBD2. V was pared by 3 bases and J by 2 bases, with 1 base of the junction left unmatched. The CDR3 runs 13 residues. Germline values: CDR1 SGHTA, CDR2 FQGNSA. This chain's CDR3 is CASSFGLAYEQYF. In DNA form, the CDR3 reads TGTGCCAGCAGCTTTGGACTAGCCTACGAGCAGTACTTC.

This clone has only a few counts. J is TRBJ1-3 and V is TRBV30; TRBD1 matches 7 bases. The J segment lost 12 bases and the V segment lost 7 bases, leaving 18 bases of the junction unmatched. Germline loops: CDR1 GTSNPN, CDR2 SVGIG (reference sequence). This CDR3 has 14 residues. CDR3 in amino acids: CASRFFPGTAYIYF. As DNA, the CDR3 is TGTGCCTCCCGGTTCTTCCCGGGGACAGCGTACATATATTTT.

The chain couples TRBV5-1 to TRBJ1-2, with TRBD1 matching 7 bases. Unmatched junction bases numbered 5, after V lost 5 bases and J lost 1 base. The length of the CDR3 is 14 residues. Germline-derived CDR1 and CDR2 are SGHRS and YFSETQ. The CDR3 DNA reads as TGCGCCAGCAGACCAGGGGGTGGTAACTATGGCTACACCTTC. It codes for CASRPGGGNYGYTF.

V gene TRBV6-5 combines with J gene TRBJ1-5, with 7 bases that match TRBD1. V was clipped by 7 bases and J by 6 bases; unmatched bases: 9. CDR1 is MNHEY, CDR2 SVGAGI, per germline. This CDR3 spans 14 amino acids. The CDR3 DNA reads TGTGCCAGCACCAAGACAGGGCAGGCTCAGCCCCAGCATTTT. Translated: CASTKTGQAQPQHF.

This chain links TRBV7-2 with TRBJ1-5; 7 nucleotides match TRBD1. V lost 0 bases to trimming and J lost 5 bases; unmatched junction nucleotides: 7. Germline V gene sequence: CDR1 SGHTA, CDR2 FQGNSA. The CDR3 runs to 16 residues. The CDR3 DNA follows: TGTGCCAGCAGCTTAGCGCGACGAGGGGGCTATCAGCCCCAGCATTTT. The encoded protein is CASSLARRGGYQPQHF.

Many counts were recorded for this clone. The rearrangement joins TRBV7-2 to TRBJ2-6, with 8 positions matching TRBD1. The CDR3 consists of 18 residues. V was clipped by 2 bases and J by 2 bases; unmatched bases: 8. The germline gives CDR1 SGHTA, CDR2 FQGNSA. The CDR3 nucleotides read TGTGCCAGCAGCTTAACGGCCGCAGGGGGCGCTGGGGCCAACGTCCTGACTTTC. It translates to CASSLTAAGGAGANVLTF.

V is TRBV6-2 or TRBV6-3 and J is TRBJ1-5; D perhaps matches TRBD1 (5 bases). Germline assignment: CDR1 MNHEY and CDR2 SVGEGT. The CDR3 loop spans 16 amino acids. V lost 2 bases, J lost 2 bases, and 13 bases lay in between. CDR3 amino acids: CASSYGGNWGNQPQHF. CDR3 bases: TGTGCCAGCAGTTACGGGGGGAATTGGGGCAATCAGCCCCAGCATTTT.

The chain combines TRBV4-1 with TRBJ2-5, with D perhaps matching TRBD2 (5 bases). The CDR3 runs to 16 residues. The ends were cut back, 3 bases at V and 1 base at J, with 15 bases in the middle. Germline CDR1 MGHRA, CDR2 YSYEKL. The CDR3 loop reads CASSQGSGGVQETQYF. The CDR3 nucleotides read TGCGCCAGCAGCCAGGGAAGCGGAGGCGTCCAAGAGACCCAGTACTTC.

The V and J genes are TRBV11-3 and TRBJ2-3; 10 bases match TRBD2. The CDR3 contains 19 residues. From germline, CDR1 is SGHNT and CDR2 YENEEA. V lost 1 base, J lost 0 bases, and 10 bases stayed unmatched. CDR3 residues: CASSLGIASGGASTDTQYF. The CDR3 DNA is TGTGCCAGCAGCTTAGGAATAGCTAGCGGGGGAGCTAGCACAGATACGCAGTATTTT.